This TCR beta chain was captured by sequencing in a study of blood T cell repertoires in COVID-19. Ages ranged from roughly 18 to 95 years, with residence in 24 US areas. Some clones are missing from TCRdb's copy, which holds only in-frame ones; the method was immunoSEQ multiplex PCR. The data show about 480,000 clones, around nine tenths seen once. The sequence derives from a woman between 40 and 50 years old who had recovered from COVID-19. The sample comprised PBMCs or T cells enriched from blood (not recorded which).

The chain's CDR3 is CASSFPQGHYGYTF. The CDR3 DNA sequence: TGTGCCAGCAGCTTCCCGCAGGGGCACTATGGCTACACCTTC. The rearrangement links TRBV7-2 to TRBJ1-2; possible D gene TRBD1, 6 bases. In germline, CDR1 is SGHTA, CDR2 FQGNSA. This CDR3 has 14 amino acids. Deletions cut 3 bases from V and 3 bases from J, with 11 bases between.